This T cell receptor (beta chain) was documented in a study of control samples from healthy donors and cancer patients. This CDR3 spans 15 amino acids. Germline V CDR1 and CDR2: LGHDT, YNNKEL (reference sequence). Trimming pared 1 base from V and 5 bases from J, leaving 14 bases between. Only in-frame clones appear in the TCRdb table, and some are missing; sequencing was by immunoSEQ multiplex PCR. Among around 90,000 clones listed, over 75% were seen once. The chain combines TRBV3-1 (or the pseudogene TRBV3-2) with TRBJ1-2; D unresolved. This TCR was sampled from a woman aged 40 to 50 in good health. Sequenced input: blood. The CDR3 DNA sequence: TGTGCCAGCAGCCAAGTCAAGGCAGGCGGGTATGGCTACACCTTC. Its protein is CASSQVKAGGYGYTF.